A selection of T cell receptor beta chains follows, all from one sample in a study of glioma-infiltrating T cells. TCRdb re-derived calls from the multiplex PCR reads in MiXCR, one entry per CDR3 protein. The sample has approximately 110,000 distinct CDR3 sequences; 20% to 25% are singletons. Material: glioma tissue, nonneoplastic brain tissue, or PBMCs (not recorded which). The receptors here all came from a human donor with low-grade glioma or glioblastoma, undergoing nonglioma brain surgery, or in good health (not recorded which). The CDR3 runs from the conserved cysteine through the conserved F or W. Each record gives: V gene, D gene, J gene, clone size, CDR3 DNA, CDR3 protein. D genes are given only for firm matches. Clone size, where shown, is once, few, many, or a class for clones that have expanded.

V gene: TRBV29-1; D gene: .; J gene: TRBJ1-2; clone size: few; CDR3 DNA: TGCAGCGCCGGGGGCAGTTTGGGAGATGGCTACACCTTC; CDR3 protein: CSAGGSLGDGYTF
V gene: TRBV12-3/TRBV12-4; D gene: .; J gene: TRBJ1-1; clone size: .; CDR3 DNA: TGTGCCAGCACCCGAAAGGGCAACACTGAAGCTTTCTTT; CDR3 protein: CASTRKGNTEAFF
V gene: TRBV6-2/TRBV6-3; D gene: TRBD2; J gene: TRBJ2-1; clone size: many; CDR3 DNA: TGTGCCAGCAGTTACGACCTAGCTGCGGGAGGCCTGGATGAGCAGTTCTTC; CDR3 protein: CASSYDLAAGGLDEQFF
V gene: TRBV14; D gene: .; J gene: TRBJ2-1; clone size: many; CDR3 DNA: TGTGCCAGCAGCCAGGGTTGGCGCAATGAGCAGTTCTTC; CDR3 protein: CASSQGWRNEQFF
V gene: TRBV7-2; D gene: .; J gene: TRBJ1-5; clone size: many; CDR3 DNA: TGTGCCAGCAGCTCCGGACTTAATAGCAATCAGCCCCAGCATTTT; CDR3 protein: CASSSGLNSNQPQHF
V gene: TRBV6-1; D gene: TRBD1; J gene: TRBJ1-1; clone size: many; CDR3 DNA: TGTGCCAGCAAGGGACAGATGAACACTGAAGCTTTCTTT; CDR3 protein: CASKGQMNTEAFF
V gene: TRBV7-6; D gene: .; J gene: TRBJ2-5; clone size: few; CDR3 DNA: TGTGCCAGCAGTACTAGCCCCTCGAGGGGAGAGACCCAGTACTTC; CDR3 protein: CASSTSPSRGETQYF
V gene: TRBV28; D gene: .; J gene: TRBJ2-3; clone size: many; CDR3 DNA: TGTGCCAGCAGTCCCCGGCTCAGCGCAGATACGCAGTATTTT; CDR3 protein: CASSPRLSADTQYF
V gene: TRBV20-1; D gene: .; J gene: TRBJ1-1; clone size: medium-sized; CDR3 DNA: TGCAGTGCTGCTCAGGGAGGTAGGGCTGAAGCTTTCTTT; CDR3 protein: CSAAQGGRAEAFF
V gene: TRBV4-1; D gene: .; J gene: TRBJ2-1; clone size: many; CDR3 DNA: TGCGCCAGCAGCCAAGACAATGAGCAGTTCTTC; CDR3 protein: CASSQDNEQFF
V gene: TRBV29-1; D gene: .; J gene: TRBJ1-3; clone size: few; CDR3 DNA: TGCAGCGTTGAGCCTACAGGGGGAAACACCATATATTTT; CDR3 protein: CSVEPTGGNTIYF
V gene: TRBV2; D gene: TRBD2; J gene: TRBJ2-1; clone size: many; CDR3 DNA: TGTGCCAGCAGTTCCCTCCAGGTTAGCGGGCGATTCAATGAGCAGTTCTTC; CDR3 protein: CASSSLQVSGRFNEQFF
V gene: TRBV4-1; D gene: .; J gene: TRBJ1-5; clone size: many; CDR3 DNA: TGCGCCAGCAGCCAAGTACTAGGGAATCAGCCCCAGCATTTT; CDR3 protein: CASSQVLGNQPQHF
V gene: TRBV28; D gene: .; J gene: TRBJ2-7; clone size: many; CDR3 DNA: TGTGCCAGCAGCCCTCCCCTGAACTCCGAGCAGTACTTC; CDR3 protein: CASSPPLNSEQYF
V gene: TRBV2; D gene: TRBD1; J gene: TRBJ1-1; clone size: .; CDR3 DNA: TGTGCCAGCAGGCGGGACAGGGAGGCTGAAGCTTTCTTT; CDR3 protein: CASRRDREAEAFF
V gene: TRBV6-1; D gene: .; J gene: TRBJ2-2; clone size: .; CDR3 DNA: TGTGCCAGCAGGTCGCAGGTTTCGAACACCGGGGATCTGTTTTTT; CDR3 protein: CASRSQVSNTGDLFF
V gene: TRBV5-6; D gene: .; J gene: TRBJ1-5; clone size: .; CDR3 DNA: TGTGCCAGCAGCTTGGCAACGGTTAGCAATCAGCCCCAGCATTTT; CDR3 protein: CASSLATVSNQPQHF
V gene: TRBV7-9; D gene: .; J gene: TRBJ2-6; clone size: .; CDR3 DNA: TGTGCCAGCCGCTTAGCGAACTCTGGGGCCAACGTCCTGACTTTC; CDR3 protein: CASRLANSGANVLTF
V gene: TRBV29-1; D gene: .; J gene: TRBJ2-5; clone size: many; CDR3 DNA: TGCAGCGCTGGAACTAGCATGAAGACCCAGTACTTC; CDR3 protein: CSAGTSMKTQYF
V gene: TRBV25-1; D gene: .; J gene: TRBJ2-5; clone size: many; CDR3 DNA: TGTGCCAGCAGTGAACACGGACAAGAGACCCAGTACTTC; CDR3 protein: CASSEHGQETQYF
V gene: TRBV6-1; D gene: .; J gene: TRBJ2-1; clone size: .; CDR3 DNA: TGTGCCAGCAGCCCTACGGGGCGCGGGAAAGGAAATGAGCAGTTCTTC; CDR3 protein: CASSPTGRGKGNEQFF
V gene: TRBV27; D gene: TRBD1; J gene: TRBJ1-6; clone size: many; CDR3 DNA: TGTGCCAGCGGAGGACAGGGGAGCTCCTATAATTCACCCCTCCACTTT; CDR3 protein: CASGGQGSSYNSPLHF
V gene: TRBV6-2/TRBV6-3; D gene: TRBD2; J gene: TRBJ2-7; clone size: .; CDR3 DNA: TGTGCCAGCAGTTACCAACTAGCGGGAGGGCCCTACGAGCAGTACTTC; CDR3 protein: CASSYQLAGGPYEQYF
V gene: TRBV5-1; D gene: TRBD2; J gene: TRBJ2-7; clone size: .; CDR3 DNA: TGCGCCAGCAGCTGGGAGGGATACGAGCAGTACTTC; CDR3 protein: CASSWEGYEQYF
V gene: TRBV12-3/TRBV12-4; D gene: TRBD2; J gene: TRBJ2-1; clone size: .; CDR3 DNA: TGTGCCAGCAGTTTAGCCGACTATAGCGGGAGCTCCTACAATGAGCAGTTCTTC; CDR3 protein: CASSLADYSGSSYNEQFF
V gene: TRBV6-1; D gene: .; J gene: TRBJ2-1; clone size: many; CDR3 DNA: TGTGCCAGCGTGATAGAAGGGGTTGGCTACAATGAGCAGTTCTTC; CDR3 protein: CASVIEGVGYNEQFF
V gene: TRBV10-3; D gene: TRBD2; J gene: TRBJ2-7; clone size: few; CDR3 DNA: TGTGCCATCAGCTTTAGGGGGCGGGAGGGGTACGAGCAGTACTTC; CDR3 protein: CAISFRGREGYEQYF
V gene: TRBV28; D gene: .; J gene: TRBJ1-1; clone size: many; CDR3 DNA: TGTGCCAGCAGTCCCCATCGACAGGAGTTGAACACTGAAGCTTTCTTT; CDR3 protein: CASSPHRQELNTEAFF
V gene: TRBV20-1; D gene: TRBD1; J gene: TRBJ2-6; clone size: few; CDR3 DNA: TGCAGTGCCCCAGACAGGGCTAGAGGGGCCAACGTCCTGACTTTC; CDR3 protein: CSAPDRARGANVLTF
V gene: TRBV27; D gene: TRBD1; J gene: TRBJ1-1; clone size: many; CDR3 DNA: TGTGCCAGCAGTCCCCCCCGCCCGACAGGGGGTGAAGCTTTCTTT; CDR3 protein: CASSPPRPTGGEAFF
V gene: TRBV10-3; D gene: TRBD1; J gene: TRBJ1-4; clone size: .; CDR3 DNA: TGTGCCATCAAACAGGGGGACACGGGTGAAAAACTGTTTTTT; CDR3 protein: CAIKQGDTGEKLFF
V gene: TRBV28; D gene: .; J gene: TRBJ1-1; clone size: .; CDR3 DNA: .; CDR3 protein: CASSFYICSASEMNTEAFF
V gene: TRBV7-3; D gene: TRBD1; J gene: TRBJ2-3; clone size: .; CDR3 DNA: TGTGCCAGCAGCGACAGGGGGAGGGCAGATACGCAGTATTTT; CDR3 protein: CASSDRGRADTQYF
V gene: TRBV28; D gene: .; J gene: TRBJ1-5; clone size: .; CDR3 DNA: TGTGCCAGCAGTTTGATGCAGAGCAATCAGCAACAGCATTTT; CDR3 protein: CASSLMQSNQQQHF
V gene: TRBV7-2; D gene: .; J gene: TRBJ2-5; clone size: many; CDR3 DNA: TGTGCCAGCAGCTTAGACAGGGTTTCGAAGACCCAGTACTTC; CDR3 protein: CASSLDRVSKTQYF
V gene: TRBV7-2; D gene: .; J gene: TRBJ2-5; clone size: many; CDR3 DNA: TGTGCCAGCAGCTTAGTAGTGCAAGAGACCCAGTACTTC; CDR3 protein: CASSLVVQETQYF
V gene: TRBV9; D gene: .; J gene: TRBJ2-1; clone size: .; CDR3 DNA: TGTGCCAGCAGCGGCCGGGATCACAATGAGCAGTTCTTC; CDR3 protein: CASSGRDHNEQFF
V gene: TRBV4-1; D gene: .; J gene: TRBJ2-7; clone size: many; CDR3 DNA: TGCGCCAGCAGCCAGATCCTCTGGTACGAGCAGTACTTC; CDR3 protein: CASSQILWYEQYF
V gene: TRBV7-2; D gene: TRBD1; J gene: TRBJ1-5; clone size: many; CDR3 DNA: TGTGCCAGCAGCCGACAGGGTAGCAATCAGCCCCAGCATTTT; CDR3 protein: CASSRQGSNQPQHF
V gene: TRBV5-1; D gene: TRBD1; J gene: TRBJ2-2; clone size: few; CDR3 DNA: TGCGCCAGCAGCCTTCAACCGGGACAGACCTACACCGGGGAGCTGTTTTTT; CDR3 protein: CASSLQPGQTYTGELFF
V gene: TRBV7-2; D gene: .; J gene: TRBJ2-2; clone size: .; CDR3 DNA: TGTGCCAGCAGCTTATATGGATTAAGGACCGGGGAGCTGTTTTTT; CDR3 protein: CASSLYGLRTGELFF
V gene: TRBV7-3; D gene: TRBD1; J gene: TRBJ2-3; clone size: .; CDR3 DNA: TGTGCCAGCAGCGCCGTTGGAGCGGGACAGGGATCAAATACGCAGTATTTT; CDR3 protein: CASSAVGAGQGSNTQYF
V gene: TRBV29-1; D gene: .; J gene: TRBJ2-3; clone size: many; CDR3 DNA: TGCAGCGTTGAAACGGGTACGCAGTATTTT; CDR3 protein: CSVETGTQYF
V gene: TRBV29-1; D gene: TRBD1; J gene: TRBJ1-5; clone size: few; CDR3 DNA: TGCAGCGTTGACCCGACAGGGGGCGATCAGCCCCAGCATTTT; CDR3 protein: CSVDPTGGDQPQHF
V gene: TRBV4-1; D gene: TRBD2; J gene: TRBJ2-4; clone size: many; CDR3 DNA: TGCGCCAGCAGCCAGTCAGGGGAGCTAGCGGGAGGCCTAGCCAAAAACATTCAGTACTTC; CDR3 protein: CASSQSGELAGGLAKNIQYF
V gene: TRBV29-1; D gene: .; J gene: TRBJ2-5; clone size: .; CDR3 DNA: TGCAGCGTTGATACCGACAGGCAAGAGACCCAGTACTTC; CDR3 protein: CSVDTDRQETQYF
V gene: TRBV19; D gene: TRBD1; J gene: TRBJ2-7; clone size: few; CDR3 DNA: TGTGCCAGTAGTCTCGACAGGGACCTCTACGAGCAGTACTTC; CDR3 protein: CASSLDRDLYEQYF
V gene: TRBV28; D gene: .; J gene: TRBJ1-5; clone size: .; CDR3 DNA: TGTGCCAGCAGTTCCATAGACGGACGGTATAGCAATAAGCCCCAGCATTTT; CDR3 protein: CASSSIDGRYSNKPQHF
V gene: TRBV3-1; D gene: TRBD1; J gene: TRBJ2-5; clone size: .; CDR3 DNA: TGTGCCAGCAGCCACCCGGGACAGCCGGTAGAGACCCAGTACTTC; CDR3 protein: CASSHPGQPVETQYF
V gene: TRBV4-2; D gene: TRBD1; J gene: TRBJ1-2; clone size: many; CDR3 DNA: TGTGCCAGCAGCCAGGCTTCCGGGACAGCCCCTTATGGCTACACCTTC; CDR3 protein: CASSQASGTAPYGYTF
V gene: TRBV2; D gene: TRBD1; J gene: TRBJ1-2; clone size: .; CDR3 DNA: TGTGCCAGCACCCGAATAAAAACAGGGGGCCTGTATGGCTACACCTTC; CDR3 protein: CASTRIKTGGLYGYTF
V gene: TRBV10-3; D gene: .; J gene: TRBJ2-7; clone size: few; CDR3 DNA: TGTGCCATCAGTCTAGGACAGAGCTACGAGCAGTACTTC; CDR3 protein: CAISLGQSYEQYF
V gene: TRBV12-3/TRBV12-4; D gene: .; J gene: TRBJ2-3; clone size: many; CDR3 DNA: TGTGCCAGCAGCCAGGGTCGCACAGATACGCAGTATTTT; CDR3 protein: CASSQGRTDTQYF
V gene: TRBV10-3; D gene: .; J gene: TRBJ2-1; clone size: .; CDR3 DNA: TGTGCCATCCGGGCAGGGGTAAACAATGAGCAGTTCTTC; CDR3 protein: CAIRAGVNNEQFF
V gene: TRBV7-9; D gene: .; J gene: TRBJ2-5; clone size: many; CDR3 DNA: TGTGCCAGCAGCCCCGGGGCGCCCGGGGAGACCCAGTACTTC; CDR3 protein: CASSPGAPGETQYF
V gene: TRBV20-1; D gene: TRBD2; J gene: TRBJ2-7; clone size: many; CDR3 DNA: TGCAGTGCTAGGGCCCCCTATGGCGGGAGAGGGAGCGAGCAGTACTTC; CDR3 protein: CSARAPYGGRGSEQYF